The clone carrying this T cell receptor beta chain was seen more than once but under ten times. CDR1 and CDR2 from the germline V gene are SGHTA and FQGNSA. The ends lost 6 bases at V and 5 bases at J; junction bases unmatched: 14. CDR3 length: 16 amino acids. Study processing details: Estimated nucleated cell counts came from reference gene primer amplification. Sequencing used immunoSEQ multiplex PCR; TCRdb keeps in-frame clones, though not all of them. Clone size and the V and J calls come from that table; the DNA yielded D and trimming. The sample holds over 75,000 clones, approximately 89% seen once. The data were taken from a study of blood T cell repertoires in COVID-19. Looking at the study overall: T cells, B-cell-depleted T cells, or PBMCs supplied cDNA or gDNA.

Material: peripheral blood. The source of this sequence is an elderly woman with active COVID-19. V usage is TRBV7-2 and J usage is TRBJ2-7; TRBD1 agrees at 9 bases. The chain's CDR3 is CASRVTPGQGVHEQYF. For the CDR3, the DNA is TGTGCCAGCAGGGTTACTCCGGGACAGGGAGTCCACGAGCAGTACTTC.